A single sample is the source of the 30 T cell receptor beta chains below, sequenced in a study of cytomegalovirus exposure and HLA in healthy donors. The PCR used 60 Vbeta and 13 Jbeta primers. Clones were sequenced by immunoSEQ multiplex PCR, and TCRdb holds only the in-frame ones, with some missing. The sample carries around 200,000 clones, roughly 79% recorded once. Material: PBMCs. The receptors here all came from a male donor in good health and CMV-seronegative.

The gene calls are TRBV28 and TRBJ1-2; 11 bases fit TRBD1. There are 13 residues in the CDR3. Germline CDR1 reads MDHEN; CDR2 reads SYDVKM. Unmatched junction bases numbered 3, after V lost 8 bases and J lost 4 bases. CDR3 protein: CASAGTGGYGYTF. The DNA of the CDR3 is TGTGCCAGCGCTGGGACAGGGGGCTATGGCTACACCTTC.

The chain joins TRBV2 to TRBJ2-1, with TRBD2 as a possible D gene (6 bases). Trimming cost V 11 bases and J 3 bases, with 11 bases left between them. The CDR3 contains 12 residues. The germline CDR1 and CDR2 sequences are SNHLY and FYNNEI. CDR3 in DNA: TGTGCCGGGGGGACTGGCTACAATGAGCAGTTCTTC. It yields the protein CAGGTGYNEQFF.

This sequence joins TRBV27 and TRBJ2-7; 10 bases line up with TRBD2. The CDR3 is 15 residues long. Germline trimming cut 10 bases from V and 4 bases from J; bases unmatched to any gene: 13. Germline lookup yields CDR1 MNHEY and CDR2 SMNVEV (reference sequence). The CDR3 DNA sequence: TGTGCCACCCGAGCCCTAGCGGGGGCGGAATACGAGCAGTACTTC. Its translation: CATRALAGAEYEQYF.

The chain employs TRBV9 and TRBJ1-5, with a possible D match to TRBD1 (5 bases). The CDR3 totals 14 residues. CDR1 is SGDLS, CDR2 YYNGEE, per germline. The germline V and J ends were trimmed by 1 base and 7 bases, with 12 bases remaining between them. The CDR3, as DNA: TGTGCCAGCAGCGTACAGGGTACCAGCCAGCCCCAGCATTTT. Amino acid sequence: CASSVQGTSQPQHF.

The gene calls are TRBV5-4 and TRBJ2-2; D remains unclear. With 3 bases removed from V and 4 bases from J, the gap between germline ends came to 4 bases. The CDR3 contains 12 residues. The germline V gene has CDR1 SGHNT and CDR2 YYREEE (reference sequence). For the CDR3, the DNA is TGTGCCAGCAGCTCTGTCACCGGGGAGCTGTTTTTT. Protein: CASSSVTGELFF. The variable domain in full, with the rest retrieved from reference TRBV5-4 and TRBJ2-2, is ETGVTQSPTHLIKTRGQQVTLRCSSQSGHNTVSWYQQALGQGPQFIFQYYREEENGRGNFPPRFSGLQFPNYSSELNVNALELDDSALYLCASSSVTGELFFGEGSRLTVL.

This chain uses TRBV2 with TRBJ1-5; TRBD1 aligns across 8 bases. With 11 bases clipped from V and 6 bases from J, the junction kept 12 bases outside the gene matches. The CDR3 totals 14 residues. CDR1 SNHLY and CDR2 FYNNEI come from the germline V gene. CDR3 sequence reads: CASGQELSGQPQHF. Here the CDR3 DNA reads TGTGCCTCGGGACAGGAGCTATCGGGTCAGCCCCAGCATTTT.

The chain is built from TRBV5-4 and TRBJ2-2; unclear D gene. Trimming stripped 3 bases from V and 3 bases from J, with 3 bases between. This CDR3 region has 12 residues. Germline CDR1 SGHNT, CDR2 YYREEE (reference sequence). The CDR3 reads CASSSDTGELFF. DNA of the CDR3: TGTGCCAGCAGCTCTGACACCGGGGAGCTGTTTTTT.

V is TRBV4-1 and J is TRBJ2-7; possible D gene TRBD2, 5 bases. CDR1 is MGHRA and CDR2 is YSYEKL in the germline V gene. V was cut by 3 bases and J by 7 bases, with 10 bases left in between. The CDR3 extends over 12 amino acids. CDR3 sequence reads: CASSHPPGEQYF. The CDR3 DNA is TGCGCCAGCAGCCACCCGCCGGGGGAGCAGTACTTC.

The chain recombines TRBV11-2 with TRBJ2-5, with 7 bases identical to TRBD2. Germline loops: CDR1 SGHAT, CDR2 FQNNGV. There are 14 residues in the CDR3. Trimming removed 3 bases from V and 5 bases from J; junction bases left unmatched: 6. CDR3 sequence: CASSFMGGTETQYF. The DNA of the CDR3 is TGTGCCAGCAGCTTCATGGGGGGGACCGAGACCCAGTACTTC.

This clone was observed once. This chain's CDR3 is CASSLLTSGRAQYF. The CDR3 DNA is TGTGCCAGCAGTCTACTGACTAGCGGGAGGGCCCAGTACTTC. The chain combines TRBV6-5 with TRBJ2-5, with 14 positions matching TRBD2. From germline, CDR1 is MNHEY and CDR2 SVGAGI. The CDR3 spans 14 residues. Trimming took 5 bases from V and 9 from J; bases not matched to a gene: 5.

This sequence joins TRBV28 and TRBJ2-1, with 7 bases matching TRBD1. J was trimmed by 3 bases and V by 5 bases; bases with no gene match: 10. CDR1 and CDR2 (germline): MDHEN, SYDVKM. The length of the CDR3 is 16 residues. CDR3 nucleotides: TGTGCCAGCAGTAACCGTACAGGGGTCAACTACAATGAGCAGTTCTTC. Its protein product is CASSNRTGVNYNEQFF.

The chain couples TRBV13 to TRBJ2-1; D gene uncertain. V was pared by 5 bases and J by 8 bases, with 16 bases between. Germline values: CDR1 PRHDT, CDR2 FYEKMQ (reference sequence). The CDR3 totals 14 residues. The DNA for the CDR3 is TGTGCCAGCAGCACCCGACTGGTTACGGATGAGCAGTTCTTC. Translating gives CASSTRLVTDEQFF.

This chain links TRBV5-1 with TRBJ2-3, with D perhaps TRBD2 (6 bases). The V end was cut by 2 bases, the J end by 2 bases, with 12 bases between. From germline, CDR1 is SGHRS and CDR2 YFSETQ. The CDR3 length is 15 residues. The CDR3 is CASSFGVAATDTQYF. In nucleotides, the CDR3 is TGCGCCAGCAGCTTCGGGGTAGCGGCCACAGATACGCAGTATTTT.

The chain joins TRBV28 to TRBJ2-5; weak D call: TRBD1 (6 bases). In germline, CDR1 is MDHEN, CDR2 SYDVKM. This CDR3 is 15 amino acids long. The V end lost 6 bases, the J end lost 2 bases, and 16 bases lay between the germline ends. As DNA, the CDR3 is TGTGCCAGCAGCTCGACAGGATTACCGCAAGAGACCCAGTACTTC. Translating it yields CASSSTGLPQETQYF.

The J gene is TRBJ2-7, the V gene TRBV2; maybe TRBD1 (6 bases). CDR1 and CDR2 (germline): SNHLY, FYNNEI. The CDR3 has 13 amino acids. Trimming shortened V by 6 bases and J by 2 bases, and 11 bases separated the two germline ends. The CDR3 protein is CASRYRVPYEQYF. The CDR3 DNA follows: TGTGCCAGCAGGTACAGGGTTCCCTACGAGCAGTACTTC.

The chain carries TRBV28 and TRBJ2-3; 7 bases map to TRBD1. V gave up 4 bases and J gave up 3 bases; unmatched junction bases: 7. The CDR3 totals 15 residues. Germline CDR1 is MDHEN and CDR2 is SYDVKM. This CDR3 reads CASSSTGIRTDTQYF. The DNA of the CDR3 is TGTGCCAGCAGTTCGACAGGGATTAGAACAGATACGCAGTATTTT.

The chain couples TRBV7-8 to TRBJ2-5; the D gene is possibly TRBD2 (5 bases). The CDR3 extends over 14 amino acids. CDR1 and CDR2 from the germline V gene are SGHVS and FQNEAQ. V lost 2 bases and J lost 5, with 12 bases in between. CDR3 amino acids: CASSLIARGETQYF. CDR3 nucleotides: TGTGCCAGCAGCTTAATCGCTAGAGGGGAGACCCAGTACTTC.

This chain joins TRBV29-1 and TRBJ1-3, with D perhaps matching TRBD1 (6 bases). The CDR3 sequence is 13 residues long. The V gene's germline CDR1 is SQVTM and CDR2 ANQGSEA. V was pared by 7 bases and J by 0 bases, with 10 bases between. The CDR3 spells CSAGQSSGNTIYF. The CDR3 DNA follows: TGCAGCGCGGGACAATCCTCTGGAAACACCATATATTTT.

V usage is TRBV4-2 and J usage is TRBJ1-4, with 9 bases identical to TRBD1. V was clipped by 1 base and J by 7 bases; unmatched bases: 10. This CDR3 spans 17 amino acids. Per the germline V gene, CDR1 is LGHNA and CDR2 is YNFKEQ. In DNA, the CDR3 is TGTGCCAGCAGCCAAGCCACCCGACAGGGGGGGGGTGAAAAACTGTTTTTT. Translation: CASSQATRQGGGEKLFF.

V and J are TRBV6-5 and TRBJ1-3; D remains ambiguous. The CDR3 contains 16 residues. V was shortened by 0 bases and J by 0 bases, with 9 bases between the two germline ends. Germline lookup yields CDR1 MNHEY and CDR2 SVGAGI. The CDR3 nucleotides are TGTGCCAGCAGTTACTCGAGGGTTCCCTCTGGAAACACCATATATTTT. Residues: CASSYSRVPSGNTIYF.

This sequence joins TRBV6-4 and TRBJ2-7; TRBD1 matches 10 bases. V lost 5 bases to trimming and J lost 5 bases; unmatched junction nucleotides: 3. Germline V gene sequence: CDR1 MRHNA, CDR2 SNTAGT. The length of the CDR3 is 13 residues. CDR3 amino acids: CASSSGTGDEQYF. CDR3 nucleotide sequence: TGTGCCAGCAGTTCCGGGACAGGGGACGAGCAGTACTTC.

CDR3 sequence (DNA): TGTGCCAGCAGCTTGGGGGGGCCAGGGGGCCCCCTCAACGTCCTGACTTTC. Amino acid sequence: CASSLGGPGGPLNVLTF. This chain joins TRBV7-3 and TRBJ2-6; D perhaps matches TRBD1 (8 bases). Deletions cut 3 bases from V and 9 bases from J, with 21 bases between. The CDR3 loop spans 17 amino acids. Germline V lookup: CDR1 SGHTA, CDR2 FQGTGA.

This clone has only one observation. The CDR3 here is CASRKGGDSPLHF. As DNA, the CDR3 is TGTGCCAGCAGGAAAGGGGGGGATTCACCCCTCCACTTT. This sequence joins TRBV5-6 and TRBJ1-6; D might be TRBD1 (6 bases). Trimming took off 5 bases at V and 8 bases at J, with 11 bases between the two ends. Germline V gene sequence: CDR1 SGHDT, CDR2 YYEEEE. This CDR3 region has 13 residues.

The chain has TRBV10-2 and TRBJ1-1, with 7 bases identical to TRBD1. The V gene's germline CDR1 is WSHSY and CDR2 SAAADI. V was clipped by 6 bases and J by 2 bases; unmatched bases: 3. This CDR3 has 13 residues. CDR3 sequence (DNA): TGCGCCAGCAGGGGGACAGCAAACACTGAAGCTTTCTTT. Its translation: CASRGTANTEAFF.

This chain links TRBV6-5 with TRBJ2-7; possibly TRBD2 for D (6 bases). V was clipped by 6 bases and J by 3 bases, with 12 bases between them. The CDR3 consists of 13 residues. Germline assignment: CDR1 MNHEY and CDR2 SVGAGI. The CDR3 reads CASRPGTVYEQYF. CDR3 nucleotide sequence: TGTGCCAGCAGACCCGGGACTGTCTACGAGCAGTACTTC.

V usage is TRBV5-6 and J usage is TRBJ1-4; 10 nucleotides agree with TRBD1. J was trimmed by 2 bases and V by 4 bases; bases with no gene match: 2. There are 15 residues in the CDR3. Looked up from germline, CDR1 is SGHDT and CDR2 is YYEEEE. The CDR3 nucleotides are TGTGCCAGCAGCCCGGACAGGGGGACTAATGAAAAACTGTTTTTT. It codes for CASSPDRGTNEKLFF.

In its sample, this clone was seen once. This sequence joins TRBV5-1 and TRBJ2-2; 9 bases line up with TRBD1. Germline V gene data show CDR1 as SGHRS and CDR2 as YFSETQ. V lost 4 bases, J lost 4 bases, and 11 bases stayed unmatched. This CDR3 comprises 17 residues. The CDR3 is CASSPPAGTGFTGELFF. The DNA for the CDR3 is TGCGCCAGCAGCCCCCCCGCCGGGACAGGGTTCACCGGGGAGCTGTTTTTT. Full variable domain (missing parts from reference TRBV5-1 and TRBJ2-2): KAGVTQTPRYLIKTRGQQVTLSCSPISGHRSVSWYQQTPGQGLQFLFEYFSETQRNKGNFPGRFSGRQFSNSRSEMNVSTLELGDSALYLCASSPPAGTGFTGELFFGEGSRLTVL.

This chain connects TRBV7-6 to TRBJ2-2; tentatively, D is TRBD2 (5 bases). The CDR3 length is 20 residues. Germline V gives CDR1 SGHVS, CDR2 FNYEAQ. The germline V and J ends were trimmed by 5 bases and 0 bases, with 25 bases remaining between them. In DNA form, the CDR3 reads TGTGCCAGCAGCCTAAGGCCCGGGAAACCCCCGGGATCGAACACCGGGGAGCTGTTTTTT. This translates into CASSLRPGKPPGSNTGELFF.

The chain couples TRBV7-2 to TRBJ2-4; 7 bases align to TRBD1. This CDR3 spans 14 amino acids. Germline V CDR1 and CDR2: SGHTA, FQGNSA. V trimming: 5 bases; J trimming: 6 bases; junction bases outside the gene matches: 7. The CDR3 region has the DNA TGTGCCAGCAGCCCCGGGGACAGCAGAAACATTCAGTACTTC. The encoded protein is CASSPGDSRNIQYF.

The rearrangement joins TRBV9 to TRBJ2-7; 9 positions agree with TRBD1. The junction had 10 bases not matched to a gene; V was cut back by 3 bases and J by 6 bases. The length of the CDR3 is 15 residues. Germline-derived CDR1 and CDR2 are SGDLS and YYNGEE. The CDR3 loop is CASSASGTGTGEQYF. CDR3 DNA sequence: TGTGCCAGCAGCGCGAGTGGGACAGGGACTGGCGAGCAGTACTTC.